This note documents a single TCR beta chain sequence. The antigen is undetermined. A second PCR of roughly 6 to 12 cycles used a sample-barcoded 5' primer and a J-beta primer mix. One entry per CDR3 protein, called by TCRdb with MiXCR from the 5' RACE reads. The data show around 800,000 distinct CDR3 sequences, 40% to 50% seen once. The data belong to a study of blood T cells in healthy people across ages. Germline lookup yields CDR1 KGHDR and CDR2 SFDVKD. The V end was cut by 1 base, the J end by 7 bases, with 3 bases between. CDR3 length: 12 residues. Donors were healthy Caucasian individuals from Russia aged roughly 6 to 90. Isolation of PBMCs gave at least 7 million cells per sample. Findings of the study overall: Higher diversity and more naive CD4+ cells were features of long-lived donors, compared to aged donors. Researchers deemed the diversity estimates from one million T cells underestimates.

Input material: blood. The sequence derives from a man aged 60-69 years in good health. The J gene is TRBJ2-2, the V gene TRBV24-1, with unresolved D. CDR3 region: CATSDFGGELFF. CDR3 bases: TGTGCCACCAGTGATTTCGGCGGGGAGCTGTTTTTT.